The rows below give T cell receptor beta chains drawn from one sample of a study of T cell repertoires in cytomegalovirus infection. TCRdb recomputed calls from the reads with MiXCR, one row per CDR3 protein. The table has approximately 250,000 distinct CDR3 sequences, around an eighth seen once. Sample: PBMCs. These TCRs come from a human donor in good health (CMV status not recorded). Some clones in this sample may be carry-over from other donors' samples. CDR3s include the opening cysteine and the closing phenylalanine or tryptophan. The order of the fields is D gene, J gene, V gene, clone size, CDR3 DNA, CDR3 protein. A D gene is named only where the DNA matches it firmly. Clone size is not always given. Where it is, it says once, few, many or a class for expanded clones.

- | TRBJ2-5 | TRBV25-1 | few | TGTGCCAGCAGTGATTGGGCCGTGGAGACCCAGTACTTC | CASSDWAVETQYF
- | TRBJ1-3 | TRBV19 | - | TGTGCCAGTAGTCTGAGGACGGGAAACACCATATATTTT | CASSLRTGNTIYF
- | TRBJ2-7 | TRBV2 | few | TGTGCCAGCAGTGGGGGACAAACCTACGAGCAGTACTTC | CASSGGQTYEQYF
- | TRBJ2-5 | TRBV24-1 | - | TGTGCCACCAGTGACCCGGCCAGGGGAGAGACCCAGTACTTC | CATSDPARGETQYF
- | TRBJ1-4 | TRBV2 | many | TGTGCCAGCAGTGAGGACGGATCTAATGAAAAACTGTTTTTT | CASSEDGSNEKLFF
- | TRBJ1-1 | TRBV11-3 | - | TGTGCCAGCAGCTTAGGGGGTTTGGAAACCCTGGAAGCTTTCTTT | CASSLGGLETLEAFF
TRBD1 | TRBJ1-2 | TRBV7-2 | many | TGTGCCAGCAGCTTTGGGACAGGGGGTGACTATGGCTACACCTTC | CASSFGTGGDYGYTF
- | TRBJ2-5 | TRBV6-6 | few | TGTGCGACCGAGAGGACCCGAGAGACCCAGTACTTC | CATERTRETQYF
- | TRBJ1-1 | TRBV15 | few | TGTGCCACCAGCAGAACCAGGGTGAACACTGAAGCTTTCTTT | CATSRTRVNTEAFF
TRBD2 | TRBJ2-3 | TRBV7-3 | many | TGTGCCAGCAGCTTCCGGGGGGGCACAGATACGCAGTATTTT | CASSFRGGTDTQYF
- | TRBJ2-1 | TRBV10-3 | many | TGTGCCATCAGTGAGTCGATCGGCAGGGATTCAGGCAATGAGCAGTTCTTC | CAISESIGRDSGNEQFF
- | TRBJ2-6 | TRBV9 | few | TGTGCCAGCAGCGTAAAACCACTCCTTAAGGCCAACGTCCTGACTTTC | CASSVKPLLKANVLTF
- | TRBJ2-3 | TRBV5-4 | few | TGTGCCAGCAGCTTGGGGGGGGACACCAGCACAGATACGCAGTATTTT | CASSLGGDTSTDTQYF
- | TRBJ2-7 | TRBV29-1 | - | TGCAGCGTGTGTACGGACGGGTCGAGCCGCTACGAGCAGTACTTC | CSVCTDGSSRYEQYF
- | TRBJ1-1 | TRBV20-1 | few | TGCAGTGCTCCCGGGGGGGTCCTGAACACTGAAGCTTTCTTT | CSAPGGVLNTEAFF
- | TRBJ2-3 | TRBV7-2 | many | TGTGCCAGCAGCTTGGGGACCTACACAGATACGCAGTATTTT | CASSLGTYTDTQYF
- | TRBJ2-2 | TRBV7-9 | many | TGTGCCAGCAGCCCAGCGGTAGGGGCTGCGACCGGGGAGCTGTTTTTT | CASSPAVGAATGELFF
- | TRBJ1-2 | TRBV20-1 | - | TGCAGTGCTAGAGAACCTAGGGGCTACACCTTC | CSAREPRGYTF
- | TRBJ1-2 | TRBV6-6 | - | TGTGCCAGCAGTTACTTAGGAGGGGAGGGCTATGGCTACACCTTC | CASSYLGGEGYGYTF
- | TRBJ2-7 | TRBV5-5 | few | TGTGCCAGCAGCCTGTTTAGCGGTCTAACCTACGAGCAGTACTTC | CASSLFSGLTYEQYF
TRBD1 | TRBJ2-3 | TRBV5-1 | few | TGCGCCAGCAGCTCGGACAGGCCCCCAGATACGCAGTATTTT | CASSSDRPPDTQYF
TRBD2 | TRBJ2-4 | TRBV28 | many | TGTGCCAGCAAAGAAGGACTAGCGGGGCCCCTAGCCAAAAACATTCAGTACTTC | CASKEGLAGPLAKNIQYF
- | TRBJ2-1 | TRBV10-3 | few | TGTGCCATCAGGGGCCCAGTTCCAGGAGCCTCCTACAATGAGCAGTTCTTC | CAIRGPVPGASYNEQFF
TRBD2 | TRBJ2-1 | TRBV20-1 | few | TGCAGTGCTACACCCTATAGCGGGGATGAGCAGTTCTTC | CSATPYSGDEQFF
- | TRBJ1-1 | TRBV29-1 | - | TGCAGCGTTGAAGATAGGAGGGAAGTAGCAGCTTTCTTT | CSVEDRREVAAFF
TRBD2 | TRBJ2-3 | TRBV29-1 | - | TGCAGCGTTGCCGGGACTAGCGGGACTAGCACAGATACGCAGTATTTT | CSVAGTSGTSTDTQYF
TRBD1 | TRBJ2-7 | TRBV11-2 | few | TGTGCCAGCAGCTTAGACCCGACAGGGTGGAACGAGCAGTACTTC | CASSLDPTGWNEQYF